Given below is one T cell receptor beta chain in context. The data belong to a study of technical replicates of blood from a few donors. The data were produced by immunoSEQ multiplex PCR, yet TCRdb's version contains in-frame clones alone and is incomplete. This sample has some 60,000 clones, with approximately 90% found just once. V gave up 0 bases and J gave up 10 bases, with 13 bases separating them. Looked up from germline, CDR1 is SGHTA and CDR2 is FQGNSA. The CDR3 has 14 amino acids. The sequence derives from a human donor in good health. Some clones in this sample may be carry-over from other donors' samples. This chain connects TRBV7-2 to TRBJ2-1, with D hard to call. Sequenced: PBMCs. The CDR3 reads CASSLALGPREQFF. The CDR3 region has the DNA TGTGCCAGCAGCTTAGCGCTGGGCCCTCGAGAGCAGTTCTTC.